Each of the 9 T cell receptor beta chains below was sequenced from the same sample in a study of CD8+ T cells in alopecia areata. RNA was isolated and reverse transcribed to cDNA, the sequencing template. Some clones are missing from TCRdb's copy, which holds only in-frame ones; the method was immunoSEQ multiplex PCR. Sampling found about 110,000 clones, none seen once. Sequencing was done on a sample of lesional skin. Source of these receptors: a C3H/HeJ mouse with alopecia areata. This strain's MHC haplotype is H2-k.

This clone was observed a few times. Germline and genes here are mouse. The DNA read from the CDR3 is TGCACCTGCAGTGCTACCGGGACAGGGTACACA. It codes for CTCSATGTGYT. The full CDR3 is CTCSATGTGYTEVFF. The chain is built from TRBV1 and TRBJ1-1; 9 bases map to TRBD1. The read finishes 4 residues shy of the CDR3 end, and the germline J gene is used to complete it. The CDR3 extends over 15 amino acids. Germline V gene data show CDR1 as NSQYPW and CDR2 as LRSPGD (reference sequence). V gave up 3 bases and J gave up 3 bases; unmatched junction bases: 5.

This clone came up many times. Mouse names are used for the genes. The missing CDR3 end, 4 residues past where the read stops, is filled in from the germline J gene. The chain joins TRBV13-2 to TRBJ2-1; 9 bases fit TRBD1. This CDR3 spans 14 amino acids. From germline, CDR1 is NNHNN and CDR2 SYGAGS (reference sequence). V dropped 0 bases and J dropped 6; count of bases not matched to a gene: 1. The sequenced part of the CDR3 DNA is TGTGCCAGCGGTGATGACAGGGGGCTTGCT. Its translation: CASGDDRGLA. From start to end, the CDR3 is CASGDDRGLAEQFF.

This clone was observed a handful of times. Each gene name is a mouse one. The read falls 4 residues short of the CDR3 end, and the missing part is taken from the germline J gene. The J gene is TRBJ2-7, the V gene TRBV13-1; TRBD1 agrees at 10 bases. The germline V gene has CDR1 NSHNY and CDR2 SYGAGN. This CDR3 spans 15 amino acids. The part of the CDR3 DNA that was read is TGTGCCAGCAGCCTCTCACCGGGACAGGGGTAT. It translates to CASSLSPGQGY. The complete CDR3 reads CASSLSPGQGYEQYF.

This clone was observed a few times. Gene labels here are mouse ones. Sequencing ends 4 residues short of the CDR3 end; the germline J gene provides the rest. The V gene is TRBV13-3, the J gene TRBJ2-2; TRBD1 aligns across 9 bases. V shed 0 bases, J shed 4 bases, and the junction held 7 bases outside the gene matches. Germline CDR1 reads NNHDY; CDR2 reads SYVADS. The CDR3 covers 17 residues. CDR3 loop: CASSDARDREATGQLYF. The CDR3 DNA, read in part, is TGTGCCAGCAGTGATGCACGGGACAGGGAAGCCACCGGG.

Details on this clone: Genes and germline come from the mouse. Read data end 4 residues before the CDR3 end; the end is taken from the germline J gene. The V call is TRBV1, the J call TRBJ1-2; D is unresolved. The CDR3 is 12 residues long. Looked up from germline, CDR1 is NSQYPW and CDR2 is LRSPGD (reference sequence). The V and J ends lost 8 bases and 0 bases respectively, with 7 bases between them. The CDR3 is CTCSQTNSDYTF. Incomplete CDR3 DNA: TGCACCTGCTCCCAGACAAACTCC.

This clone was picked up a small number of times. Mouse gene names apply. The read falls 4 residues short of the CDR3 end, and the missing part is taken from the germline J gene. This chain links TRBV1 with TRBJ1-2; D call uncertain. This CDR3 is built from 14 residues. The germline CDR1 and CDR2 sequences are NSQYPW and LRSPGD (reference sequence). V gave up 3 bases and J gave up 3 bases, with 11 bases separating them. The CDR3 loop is CTCSAGRSDSDYTF. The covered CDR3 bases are TGCACCTGCAGTGCGGGCAGGTCGGACTCC.

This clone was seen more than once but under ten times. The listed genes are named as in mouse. CDR3 in amino acids: CAWSKGGRDAEQFF. The sequenced part of the CDR3 DNA is TGTGCCTGGAGTAAGGGGGGCAGAGATGCT. This chain connects TRBV31 to TRBJ2-1; a weak D match, TRBD2 (7 bases). The read ends 4 residues shy of where the CDR3 ends; the end is completed using the germline J gene. The CDR3 consists of 14 residues. Trimming took off 2 bases at V and 5 bases at J, with 13 bases between the two ends. Germline assignment: CDR1 GKSSPN and CDR2 SITVG.

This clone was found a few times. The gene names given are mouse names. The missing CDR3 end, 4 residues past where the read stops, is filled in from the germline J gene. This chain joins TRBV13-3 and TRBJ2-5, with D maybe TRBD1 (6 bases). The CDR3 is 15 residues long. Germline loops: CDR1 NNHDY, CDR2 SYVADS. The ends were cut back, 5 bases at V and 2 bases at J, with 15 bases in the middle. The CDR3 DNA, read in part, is TGTGCCAGCAGGCCCACAGGGCTCGGCCAAGAC. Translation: CASRPTGLGQD. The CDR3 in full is CASRPTGLGQDTQYF.

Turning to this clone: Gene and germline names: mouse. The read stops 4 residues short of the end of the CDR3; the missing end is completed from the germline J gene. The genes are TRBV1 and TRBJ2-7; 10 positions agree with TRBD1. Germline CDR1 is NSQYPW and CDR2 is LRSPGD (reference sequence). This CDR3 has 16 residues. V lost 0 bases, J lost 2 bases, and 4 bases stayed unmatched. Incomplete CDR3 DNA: TGCACCTGCAGTGCAGATACAGGGACAGGGGCCTAT. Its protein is CTCSADTGTGAY. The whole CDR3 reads CTCSADTGTGAYEQYF.